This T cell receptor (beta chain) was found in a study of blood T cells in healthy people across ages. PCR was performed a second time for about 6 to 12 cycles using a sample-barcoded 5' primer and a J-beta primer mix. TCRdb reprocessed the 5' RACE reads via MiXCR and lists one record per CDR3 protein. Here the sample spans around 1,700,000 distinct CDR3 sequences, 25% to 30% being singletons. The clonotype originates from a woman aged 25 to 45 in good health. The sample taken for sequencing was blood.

CDR3 sequence: CSVEFGRQGSLQETQYF. DNA of the CDR3: TGCAGCGTTGAATTTGGGCGGCAGGGATCCTTACAAGAGACCCAGTACTTC. The genes are TRBV29-1 and TRBJ2-5; tentative D call: TRBD1 (5 bases). Germline CDR1 reads SQVTM; CDR2 reads ANQGSEA. The V end lost 2 bases, the J end lost 2 bases, and 21 bases lay between the germline ends. The CDR3 has 17 residues.